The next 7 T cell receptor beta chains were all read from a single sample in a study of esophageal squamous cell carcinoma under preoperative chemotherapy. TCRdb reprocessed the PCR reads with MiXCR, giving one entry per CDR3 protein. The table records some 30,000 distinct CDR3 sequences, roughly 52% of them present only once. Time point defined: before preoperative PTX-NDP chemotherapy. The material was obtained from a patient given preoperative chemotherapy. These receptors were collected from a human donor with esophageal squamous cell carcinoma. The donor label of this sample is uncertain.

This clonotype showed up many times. CDR3 residues: CASSYWTGGSSYEQFF. Here the CDR3 DNA reads TGTGCCAGCAGTTACTGGACCGGGGGGAGCTCCTACGAGCAGTTCTTC. The chain carries TRBV6-5 and TRBJ2-1, with 7 bases fitting TRBD2. Germline V gives CDR1 MNHEY, CDR2 SVGAGI. V lost 1 base, J lost 10 bases, and 13 bases stayed unmatched. The CDR3 spans 16 residues.

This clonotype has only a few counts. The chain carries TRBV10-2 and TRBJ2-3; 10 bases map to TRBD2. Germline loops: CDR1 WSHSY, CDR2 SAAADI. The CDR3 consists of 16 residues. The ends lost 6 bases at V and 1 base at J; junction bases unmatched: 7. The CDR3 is CASSATGTSGTDTQYF. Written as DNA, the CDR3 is TGCGCCAGCAGCGCAACCGGGACTAGCGGCACAGATACGCAGTATTTT.

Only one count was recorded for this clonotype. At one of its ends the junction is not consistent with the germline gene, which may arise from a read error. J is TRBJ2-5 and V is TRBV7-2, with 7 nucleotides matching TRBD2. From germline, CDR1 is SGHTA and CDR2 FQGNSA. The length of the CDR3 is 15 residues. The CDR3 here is CAAGLGGSAQKTQYF. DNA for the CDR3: TGTGCCGCGGGCCTCGGGGGGTCTGCCCAAAAGACCCAGTACTTC.

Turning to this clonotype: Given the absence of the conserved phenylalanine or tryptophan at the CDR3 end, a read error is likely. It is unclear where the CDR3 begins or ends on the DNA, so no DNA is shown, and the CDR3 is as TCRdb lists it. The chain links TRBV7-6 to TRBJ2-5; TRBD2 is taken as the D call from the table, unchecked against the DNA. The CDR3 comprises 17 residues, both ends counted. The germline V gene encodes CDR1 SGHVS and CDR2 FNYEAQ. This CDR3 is CAGSSPPRARGGETRYS.

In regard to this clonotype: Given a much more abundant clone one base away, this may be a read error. The chain's CDR3 is CGSRGRTSGSTDTQYF. In DNA, the CDR3 is TGTGGCAGCAGGGGACGGACTAGCGGTTCCACAGATACGCAGTATTTT. The gene calls are TRBV6-1 and TRBJ2-3; 10 bases map to TRBD2. This CDR3 has 16 residues. Per the germline V gene, CDR1 is MNHNS and CDR2 is SASEGT.

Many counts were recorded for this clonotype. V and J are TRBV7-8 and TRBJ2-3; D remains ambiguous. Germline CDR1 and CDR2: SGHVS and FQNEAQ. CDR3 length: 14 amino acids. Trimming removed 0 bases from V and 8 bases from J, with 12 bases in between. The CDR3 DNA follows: TGTGCCAGCAGCTTAGCGACGACCACCGGTACGCAGTATTTT. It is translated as CASSLATTTGTQYF.

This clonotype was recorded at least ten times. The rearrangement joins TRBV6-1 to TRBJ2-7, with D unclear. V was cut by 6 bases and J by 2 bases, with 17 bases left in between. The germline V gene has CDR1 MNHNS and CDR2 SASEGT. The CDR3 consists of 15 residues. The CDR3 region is CASRSTETITYEQYF. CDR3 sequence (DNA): TGTGCCAGCAGGTCAACGGAGACCATCACCTACGAGCAGTACTTC.